These 13 T cell receptor beta chains share one sample of origin, sequenced in a study of blood T cell repertoires in COVID-19. Method: immunoSEQ multiplex PCR; TCRdb's copy keeps in-frame clones and lacks some. The sample consists of some 68,000 clones, over 75% of them appearing once. The sample taken for sequencing was peripheral blood. The receptors originated from a human donor in a cohort sampled during active COVID-19.

The V call is TRBV7-2, the J call TRBJ1-2; D is unresolved. This CDR3 comprises 12 residues. In germline, CDR1 is SGHTA, CDR2 FQGNSA. The germline V and J ends were trimmed by 6 bases and 8 bases, with 13 bases remaining between them. CDR3 sequence: CASSSVAGGYTF. As DNA, the CDR3 is TGTGCCAGCAGTTCGGTAGCCGGCGGCTACACCTTC.

J is TRBJ1-6 and V is TRBV5-1, with D possibly being TRBD1 (5 bases). V dropped 0 bases and J dropped 11 bases, with 15 bases sitting between them. Germline V gene lookup returns CDR1 SGHRS and CDR2 YFSETQ. The CDR3 consists of 15 residues. CDR3 DNA: TGCGCCAGCAGCTTGGAAGGGGAAAGGCTGGCACCCCTCCACTTT. Its protein is CASSLEGERLAPLHF.

The chain is built from TRBV11-2 and TRBJ2-3; 8 bases are shared with TRBD2. Per the germline V gene, CDR1 is SGHAT and CDR2 is FQNNGV. The CDR3 extends over 15 amino acids. The J segment lost 1 base and the V segment lost 0 bases, leaving 0 bases of the junction unmatched. In nucleotides, the CDR3 is TGTGCCAGCAGCTTAGACGGGGGGGGCACAGATACGCAGTATTTT. Its protein product is CASSLDGGGTDTQYF.

V is TRBV27 and J is TRBJ2-2; D unclear. This CDR3 has 14 amino acids. The germline V and J ends were trimmed by 7 bases and 6 bases, with 15 bases remaining between them. Germline CDR1 is MNHEY and CDR2 is SMNVEV (reference sequence). This CDR3 reads CASMHRRSAGELFF. The CDR3 coding sequence is TGTGCCAGCATGCACCGCCGGTCGGCCGGGGAGCTGTTTTTT.

V and J are TRBV5-4 and TRBJ2-1, with 14 positions matching TRBD2. V trimming: 3 bases; J trimming: 1 base; junction bases outside the gene matches: 6. CDR1 is SGHNT, CDR2 YYREEE, per germline (reference sequence). CDR3 size: 18 residues. CDR3 residues: CASSSGTSGRISYNEQFF. For the CDR3, the DNA is TGTGCCAGCAGCTCCGGGACTAGCGGGAGAATATCCTACAATGAGCAGTTCTTC. The variable domain in full, with the rest retrieved from reference TRBV5-4 and TRBJ2-1, is ETGVTQSPTHLIKTRGQQVTLRCSSQSGHNTVSWYQQALGQGPQFIFQYYREEENGRGNFPPRFSGLQFPNYSSELNVNALELDDSALYLCASSSGTSGRISYNEQFFGPGTRLTVL.

Notes on this clone: This specimen includes other DNA sequences encoding the same CDR3. The rearrangement uses TRBV27 and TRBJ2-7; a possible D gene is TRBD1 (6 bases). Germline V gene data show CDR1 as MNHEY and CDR2 as SMNVEV (reference sequence). This CDR3 contains 13 residues. Trimming took off 2 bases at V and 1 base at J, with 6 bases between the two ends. CDR3 residues: CASSLGQSYEQYF. CDR3 sequence (DNA): TGTGCCAGCAGTTTAGGACAGTCCTACGAGCAGTACTTC.

This chain joins TRBV4-3 and TRBJ2-7, with 7 bases that match TRBD2. Trimming took 0 bases from V and 4 from J; bases not matched to a gene: 6. Germline V gene sequence: CDR1 LGHNA, CDR2 YSLEER. The CDR3 runs 15 residues. The CDR3 DNA reads as TGCGCCAGCAGCCAAGACGGGGGAGGGCGATACGAGCAGTACTTC. Its protein is CASSQDGGGRYEQYF.

The chain is built from TRBV4-2 and TRBJ2-7, with D perhaps matching TRBD2 (5 bases). The germline gives CDR1 LGHNA, CDR2 YNFKEQ. The CDR3 consists of 15 residues. V was shortened by 0 bases and J by 7 bases, with 16 bases between the two germline ends. DNA of the CDR3: TGTGCCAGCAGCCAAGAACCAGTGCGGGCGCGTGAGCAGTACTTC. Translated: CASSQEPVRAREQYF.

This clone was found once. The chain carries TRBV5-1 and TRBJ1-2, with D possibly matching TRBD1 (5 bases). The CDR3 covers 14 residues. Germline V lookup: CDR1 SGHRS, CDR2 YFSETQ. Trimming removed 0 bases at V and 6 bases at J, with 12 bases between. The CDR3 sequence: CASSLGVAGDGYTF. The CDR3 DNA sequence: TGCGCCAGCAGCTTGGGGGTCGCGGGGGATGGCTACACCTTC. The full variable domain, in which reference TRBV5-1 and TRBJ1-2 provide the parts outside the CDR3, is KAGVTQTPRYLIKTRGQQVTLSCSPISGHRSVSWYQQTPGQGLQFLFEYFSETQRNKGNFPGRFSGRQFSNSRSEMNVSTLELGDSALYLCASSLGVAGDGYTFGSGTRLTVV.

This chain links TRBV28 with TRBJ2-5; TRBD1 agrees at 8 bases. CDR3 length equals 15 residues. The J segment lost 6 bases and the V segment lost 3 bases, leaving 9 bases of the junction unmatched. CDR1 MDHEN and CDR2 SYDVKM come from the germline V gene. Here the CDR3 DNA reads TGTGCCAGCAGTTTGGACCAGGGGGCGCGGAAGACCCAGTACTTC. Translating gives CASSLDQGARKTQYF.

This chain uses TRBV6-5 with TRBJ1-1; TRBD1 matches at 8 bases. After removal of 4 bases from V and 6 bases from J, the junction contained 13 bases not matched to a gene. The length of the CDR3 is 16 residues. From germline, CDR1 is MNHEY and CDR2 SVGAGI. In nucleotides, the CDR3 is TGTGCCAGCAGTTCCCTCTTACAGGGGGGGTTGGCTGAAGCTTTCTTT. Amino acid sequence: CASSSLLQGGLAEAFF.

This clone has only one observation. This chain connects TRBV11-2 to TRBJ1-1; D perhaps matches TRBD1 (6 bases). Per the germline V gene, CDR1 is SGHAT and CDR2 is FQNNGV. V lost 4 bases to trimming and J lost 8 bases, with 14 bases between them. The CDR3 runs to 13 residues. The CDR3 sequence: CASSSRQDWEAFF. As DNA, the CDR3 is TGTGCCAGCAGCTCCCGACAGGATTGGGAAGCTTTCTTT.

CDR3: CASSLRRDRGNNQPQHF. As DNA, the CDR3 is TGTGCCAGCAGTTTAAGGAGGGACAGGGGGAACAATCAGCCCCAGCATTTT. The chain links TRBV27 to TRBJ1-5; 11 bases map to TRBD1. With V trimmed by 2 bases and J by 3 bases, 6 bases remained unmatched. This CDR3 region has 17 residues. Germline V gene data show CDR1 as MNHEY and CDR2 as SMNVEV (reference sequence).